The 4 T cell receptor beta chains below come from one sample, sequenced in a study of T-cell reconstitution after alpha-beta-depleted transplantation in children. Researchers prepared the TCRbeta library using unique molecular identifiers, the study reports. TCRdb re-analysed the PCR reads in MiXCR, keeping a single row per CDR3 protein. The sample has some 830,000 distinct CDR3 sequences, about 16% seen once. This sample comprised PBMCs, mostly from graft donor cells, obtained 360 days after TCRalphabeta/CD19-depleted stem cell transplant. All receptors derive from a male patient younger than 18 who had a stem cell transplant for acute lymphoblastic leukemia, so the T cells may come from the graft donor.

The chain is built from TRBV9 and TRBJ2-7; D gene ambiguous. V lost 2 bases to trimming and J lost 0 bases, with 6 bases between them. The V gene's germline CDR1 is SGDLS and CDR2 YYNGEE. CDR3 length: 13 amino acids. For the CDR3, the DNA is TGTGCCAGCAGCGTCGGCTACTCCTACGAGCAGTACTTC. Protein: CASSVGYSYEQYF.

The chain is built from TRBV7-9 and TRBJ1-1; 10 bases match TRBD1. The V gene end was trimmed by 5 bases and the J gene end by 6 bases; junction bases not matched to a gene: 9. Germline V lookup: CDR1 SEHNR, CDR2 FQNEAQ (reference sequence). The CDR3 consists of 15 residues. Here the CDR3 DNA reads TGTGCCAGCAGCACCGGACAGGGGGAGTTCGCTGAAGCTTTCTTT. Amino acids: CASSTGQGEFAEAFF. The full variable domain, rest sourced from reference TRBV7-9 and TRBJ1-1, is DTGVSQNPRHKITKRGQNVTFRCDPISEHNRLYWYRQTLGQGPEFLTYFQNEAQLEKSRLLSDRFSAERPKGSFSTLEIQRTEQGDSAMYLCASSTGQGEFAEAFFGQGTRLTVV.

The table lists this clonotype with a few counts. The genes are TRBV15 and TRBJ2-7; 13 bases line up with TRBD2. Germline V gives CDR1 LNHNV, CDR2 YYDKDF (reference sequence). The V and J ends lost 3 bases and 1 base, in that order; junction bases with no gene match: 0. The CDR3 is 15 amino acids. The DNA for the CDR3 is TGTGCCACCAGCAGGGGACTAGCGGGATCCTACGAGCAGTACTTC. It codes for CATSRGLAGSYEQYF.

In this sample, this clonotype turned up a few times. The gene calls are TRBV20-1 and TRBJ2-2; D not certain. The ends were cut back, 6 bases at V and 6 bases at J, with 14 bases in the middle. Per germline, CDR1 DFQATT and CDR2 SNEGSKA (reference sequence). The CDR3 extends over 13 amino acids. CDR3 nucleotide sequence: TGCAGTGCAACCACCACGGGCCCCGGGGAGCTGTTTTTT. Translated, it gives CSATTTGPGELFF.